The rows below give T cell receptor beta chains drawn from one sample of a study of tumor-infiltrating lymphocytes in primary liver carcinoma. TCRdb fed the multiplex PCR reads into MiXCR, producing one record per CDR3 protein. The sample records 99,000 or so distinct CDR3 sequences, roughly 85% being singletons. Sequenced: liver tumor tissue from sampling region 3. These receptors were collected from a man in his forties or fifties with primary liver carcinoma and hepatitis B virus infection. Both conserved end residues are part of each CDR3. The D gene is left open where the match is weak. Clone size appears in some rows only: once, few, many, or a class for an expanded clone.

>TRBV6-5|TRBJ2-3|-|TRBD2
CASKPGLAGTDTQYF
TGTGCCAGCAAACCAGGACTAGCGGGAACGGATACGCAGTACTTT
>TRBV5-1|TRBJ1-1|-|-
CASSLNGMNTEAFF
TGCGCCAGCAGCCTAAACGGCATGAACACTGAAGCTTTCTTT
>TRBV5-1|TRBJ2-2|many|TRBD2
CASSLLAGVGAGELFF
TGCGCCAGCAGCCTACTAGCGGGAGTAGGGGCCGGGGAGCTGTTTTTT
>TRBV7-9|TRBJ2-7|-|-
CASSPPGGLAGGEQCF
TGTGCCAGCAGTCCACCCGGGGGCCTAGCAGGAGGCGAGCAGTGCTTC
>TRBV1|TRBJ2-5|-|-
CTGRHDIQETQYF
TGCACCGGCAGACACGACATACAAGAGACCCAGTACTTC
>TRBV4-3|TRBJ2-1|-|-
CARSQGRTNNVQFF
TGCGCCAGGAGCCAGGGCAGGACCAACAATGTGCAGTTCTTC
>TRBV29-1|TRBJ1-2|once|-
CSVGAPIGTQVAKYGYTF
TGCAGCGTTGGGGCACCAATAGGAACTCAAGTTGCTAAATATGGCTACACCTTC
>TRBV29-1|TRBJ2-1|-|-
CSAAPASSYNEQFF
TGCAGCGCTGCCCCCGCGAGTTCATACAATGAGCAGTTCTTC
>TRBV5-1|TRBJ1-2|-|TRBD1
CASSPDRGSYGCTF
TGCGCCAGCAGCCCGGACAGGGGGTCCTATGGCTGCACTTTC
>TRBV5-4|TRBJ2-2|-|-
CASSLGGSGRTEELFF
TGTGCCAGCAGCTTGGGAGGTAGCGGAAGGACCGAGGAGCTGTTCTTT
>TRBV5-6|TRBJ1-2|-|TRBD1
CASSLEQGMRPLYGYTF
TGTGCGAGCAGCTTGGAACAGGGGATGCGCCCCCTCTATGGCTACACCTTC
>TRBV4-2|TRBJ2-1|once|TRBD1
CASSQEFRGSYIEQLF
TGTGCCAGCAGCCAAGAATTCAGGGGGAGCTACATTGAGCAGTTATTC
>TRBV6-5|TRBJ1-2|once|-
CASSPGTGYTF
TGTGCCAGCAGTCCCGGGACGGGCTACACCTTC
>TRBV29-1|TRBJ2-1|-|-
CIVVWATNEQFF
TGCATCGTTGTTTGGGCTACCAATGAACAGTTCTTC
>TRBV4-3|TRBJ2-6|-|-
CASNQGGGANILTF
TGCGCCAGCAACCAAGGTGGGGGAGCCAACATCCTGACTTTC
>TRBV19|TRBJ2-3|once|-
CASSIAPETDTRHF
TGTGCCAGTAGTATAGCCCCGGAAACAGATACGCGGCATTTT
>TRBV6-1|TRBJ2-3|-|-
CASSIGLATDTQYF
TGTGCCAGCAGTATCGGGCTAGCAACAGATACGCAGTATTTT
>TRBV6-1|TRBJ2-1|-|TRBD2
CAGRRAGDEQFF
TGTGCCGGCAGAAGAGCGGGGGATGAGCAGTTCTTC
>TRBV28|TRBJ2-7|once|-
CASSLHCYSYEQYF
TGTGCCAGCAGTCTGCACTGTTACTCCTACGAGCAGTACTTC
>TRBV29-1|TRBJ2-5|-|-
CSGGQEIQYF
TGCAGTGGGGGGCAAGAGATCCAATACTTC
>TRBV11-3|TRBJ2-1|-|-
CACSLGDSSNEQFF
TGTGCCTGCAGCTTAGGCGACTCGAGCAATGAGCAGTTCTTC
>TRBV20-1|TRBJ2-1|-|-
CSASRRPSYNEQFF
TGCAGTGCTAGTCGTAGGCCTTCCTACAATGAGCAGTTCTTC
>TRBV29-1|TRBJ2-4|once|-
CSVGAINIQYF
TGCAGCGTTGGGGCTATAAACATCCAGTACTTC
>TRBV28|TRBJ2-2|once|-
CASTSVEGRPGELFF
TGTGCCAGCACTTCAGTCGAGGGCCGACCCGGGGAACTGTTTTTT
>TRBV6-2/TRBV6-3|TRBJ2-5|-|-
CASSYRGADETQYF
TGTGCCAGCAGTTACAGGGGAGCTGACGAGACCCAGTACTTC
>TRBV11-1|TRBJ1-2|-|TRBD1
CASSPGQCQSYGYTF
TGTGCTAGCAGCCCGGGACAGTGTCAGAGCTATGGTTACACCTTC
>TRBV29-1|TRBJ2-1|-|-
CSVAVARGYNEQFF
TGCAGTGTTGCTGTAGCTAGAGGTTACAATGAGCAGTTCTTC
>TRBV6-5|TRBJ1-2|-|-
CTSSLNPANYGYTF
TGTACTAGCAGTCTGAACCCAGCTAACTATGGCTACACCTTC
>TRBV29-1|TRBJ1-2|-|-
CSASWLTNYGCTF
-
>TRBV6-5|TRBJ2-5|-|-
CASSYGTGRKETQYF
TGTGCCAGCAGTTACGGTACAGGGAGGAAAGAAACCCAGTACTTC
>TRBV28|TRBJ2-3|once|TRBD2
CVSRLGGSTDTQYF
TGTGTCAGCAGGTTGGGGGGGAGCACAGATACGCAGTATTTT
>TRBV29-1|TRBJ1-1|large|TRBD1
CSVAGGWGMNTEAFF
TGCAGCGTTGCAGGGGGCTGGGGGATGAACACTGAAGCTTTCTTT
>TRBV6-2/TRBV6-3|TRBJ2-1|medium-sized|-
CASSYHNEQFF
TGTGCCAGCAGCTACCACAATGAGCAGTTCTTC
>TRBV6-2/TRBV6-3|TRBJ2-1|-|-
CASKTSRRNEQFF
TGTGCCAGCAAAACTAGCAGGAGGAATGAGCAGTTCTTC
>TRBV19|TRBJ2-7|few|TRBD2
CASSLPGTSLCYEQYF
TGTGCCAGTAGTCTCCCGGGGACTAGTTTGTGCTACGAGCAGTACTTC
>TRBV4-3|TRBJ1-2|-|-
CASSQAVVGRNYGYIF
TGCGCCAGCAGCCAGGCAGTGGTAGGGAGGAACTATGGCTACATCTTC
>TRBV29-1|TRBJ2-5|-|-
CGLEVPQQETQYF
TGCGGCCTTGAAGTCCCCCAACAAGAGACCCAGTACTTC
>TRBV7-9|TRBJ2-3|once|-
CVSSFLAGSGDTQYF
TGTGTCAGCAGCTTTCTAGCCGGGTCTGGGGATACGCAGTATTTT
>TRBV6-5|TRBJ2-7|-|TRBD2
CASRRTSGRFWEQYF
TGTGCCAGCAGGCGTACTAGCGGGAGATTTTGGGAGCAGTACTTC
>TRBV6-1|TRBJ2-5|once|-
CASSMDLGETLYF
TGTGCCAGCAGCATGGACTTAGGAGAGACCCTGTACTTC
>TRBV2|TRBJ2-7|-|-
CASSPKTGQYF
TGTGCTAGCAGCCCAAAGACTGGGCAGTACTTC
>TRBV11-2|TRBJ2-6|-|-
CASSGDVVSGDNVLTF
TGTGCCAGCTCCGGGGACGTAGTCTCCGGGGACAACGTCCTAACTTTC
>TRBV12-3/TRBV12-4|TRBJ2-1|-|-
CARSLGSVDNEQFF
TGTGCCAGAAGTTTAGGCTCAGTTGACAATGAGCAATTCTTC
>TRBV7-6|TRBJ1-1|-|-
CASSLGGTLTANTEAFF
TGTGCCAGCAGCTTGGGTGGGACCCTGACAGCGAACACTGAAGCTTTCTTT
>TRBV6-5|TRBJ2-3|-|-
CAGRTPGPGTQYF
TGTGCCGGCAGAACCCCGGGCCCCGGTACGCAGTATTTT
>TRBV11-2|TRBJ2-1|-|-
CAGSSNRNSYEQFF
TGTGCCGGCAGCTCTAACAGGAACTCTTACGAGCAGTTCTTC
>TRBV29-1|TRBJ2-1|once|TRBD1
CSVGGTGVSNEQFF
TGCAGCGTCGGCGGGACAGGGGTAAGCAATGAGCAGTTCTTC